In this sample, the clone carrying this T cell receptor (beta chain) turned up a few times. Its antigen is as yet unknown. These data are taken from a study of identical twins. CDR1 is DFQATT and CDR2 is SNEGSKA in the germline V gene (reference sequence). Losses at the gene ends were 1 base for V and 7 bases for J; bases not matched to a gene: 4. The CDR3 totals 13 residues. TCRdb analysed the 5' RACE reads with MiXCR anew, one entry per CDR3 protein. The sample contains under 900,000 distinct CDR3 sequences, 18% of which appear only once. General observations from the study: Cord blood beta clonotypes that were abundant carried fewer insertions, and memory repertoires showed no such trend.

The same sample was also studied in work on T cells expressing NK-cell markers. Turning to that study: In sorted CD3+CD56+NKG2C+, CD3+CD56+NKG2C- and CD3+CD56-NKG2C+ T cells, TCR beta repertoires were obtained. Eight donors were sequenced, seven testing HCMV-seropositive and one testing seronegative. In four donors, dominant clonotypes made up 28.3-60.1% of CD3+CD56-NKG2C+ cells.

This TCR was sampled from a woman under 30 in good health. Sequencing used PBMCs. The genes are TRBV20-1 and TRBJ2-1; 7 nucleotides line up with TRBD2. CDR3: CSARGLASNEQFF. The CDR3 DNA is TGCAGTGCTAGAGGACTAGCTTCGAATGAGCAGTTCTTC.